This is a list of T cell receptor beta chains from one sample in a study of T cell repertoires in cytomegalovirus infection. TCRdb used MiXCR to reprocess the reads, holding one entry per CDR3 protein. This sample has about half a million distinct CDR3 sequences, with 25% to 35% found just once. For these receptors, no antigen is known. This specimen consisted of cultured PBMCs, obtained from culture after CMV antigen stimulation. The receptors were gathered from a human donor in good health (CMV status not recorded). Some clones in this sample may be carry-over from other donors' samples. Both conserved end residues are part of each CDR3. A D gene is named only where the DNA matches it firmly. Some rows mark clone size as missing; the rest say once, few, many or name a class of expanded clone.

NA | few | 15 | TRBJ1-3 | TRBV7-9 | TGTGCCAGCAGCGTAGCCCCCGTTGGGAGAAACACCATATATTTT | CASSVAPVGRNTIYF
TRBD1 | NA | 17 | TRBJ1-1 | TRBV12-3/TRBV12-4 | TGTGCCAGCAGGGCCCACTACAGGACAGGGGGCTACACTGAAGCTTTCTTT | CASRAHYRTGGYTEAFF
NA | NA | 16 | TRBJ2-3 | TRBV15 | TGTGCCACCAGCAGCGTCGACACGGGATTCACAGATACGCAGTATTTT | CATSSVDTGFTDTQYF
TRBD2 | few | 20 | TRBJ2-1 | TRBV7-4 | TGTGCCAGCAGCTTACCGACTAGCGGGGTATCCCAAAGCTCCTACAATGAGCAGTTCTTC | CASSLPTSGVSQSSYNEQFF
NA | few | 12 | TRBJ1-5 | TRBV19 | TGTGCCAGTTCGCCGGCTGGTCAGCCCCAGCATTTT | CASSPAGQPQHF
NA | many | 14 | TRBJ1-3 | TRBV7-8 | TGTGCCAGCAGCTTAGGGGTCTCTGGAAACACCATATATTTT | CASSLGVSGNTIYF
NA | few | 15 | TRBJ1-1 | TRBV7-9 | TGTGCCAGCAGCTTAGCTGGCGTAAGATACACTGAAGCTTTCTTT | CASSLAGVRYTEAFF
TRBD1 | NA | 14 | TRBJ2-2 | TRBV2 | TGTGCCAGCAGCGAAACAGGGGTGGCCGGGGAGCTGTTTTTT | CASSETGVAGELFF
TRBD1 | NA | 14 | TRBJ1-1 | TRBV18 | TGTGCCAGCTCAGCCGGGACAGGGGTCGTTGAAGCTTTCTTT | CASSAGTGVVEAFF
NA | once | 15 | TRBJ2-3 | TRBV4-3 | TGCGCCAGCAGCCAAGATCTGAGCCGGGACCATACGCAGTATTTT | CASSQDLSRDHTQYF
TRBD1 | NA | 12 | TRBJ2-2 | TRBV7-6 | TGTGCCGGCACCGACAGGGCCGGGGAGCTGTTTTTT | CAGTDRAGELFF
NA | NA | 13 | TRBJ2-5 | TRBV7-9 | TGTGCCAGCAGCTTAGTCGGACACCTTTCGCAGTACTTC | CASSLVGHLSQYF
NA | NA | 15 | TRBJ1-1 | TRBV15 | TGTGCCACCGGTCTTGGGGTAGGGTCGAACACTGAAGCTTTCTTT | CATGLGVGSNTEAFF
NA | NA | 16 | TRBJ1-3 | TRBV12-3/TRBV12-4 | TGTGCCAGCAGCCCCCAAACAGGCCCCTCTGGAAACACCATATATTTT | CASSPQTGPSGNTIYF
NA | many | 13 | TRBJ1-5 | TRBV12-3/TRBV12-4 | TGTGCCAGCAGTTTAAGCGACGATCAGCCCCAGCATTTT | CASSLSDDQPQHF
NA | NA | 13 | TRBJ2-1 | TRBV27 | TGTGCCAGCAGTTCTTCCATGGACGAGGAGCAGTTCTTC | CASSSSMDEEQFF
TRBD1 | NA | 13 | TRBJ1-5 | TRBV27 | TGTGCCAGGGGGCAGGGGGCCAATCAGCCCCAGCATTTT | CARGQGANQPQHF